This TCR beta chain was sequenced during a study of a mutant IDH1 vaccine in newly diagnosed glioma. About the research overall: Former treatment meant radiotherapy, temozolomide, or both; the majority had gotten both. Study observations and caveats: Immune responses arising from the vaccine appeared in around 93% of patients. Changes in top peripheral clonotypes did not appear linked to pseudoprogression.

This clone occurred once. The antigen is undetermined. With 6 bases removed from V and 5 bases from J, the gap between germline ends came to 10 bases. This CDR3 has 12 residues. The germline CDR1 and CDR2 sequences are MNHNS and SASEGT. The data were produced by immunoSEQ multiplex PCR, yet TCRdb's version contains in-frame clones alone and is incomplete. The table lists about 15,000 clones, 80% to 90% of them singletons. Stated time point: baseline, week 1 (first vaccination visit). As for treatment: pre-vaccination baseline after standard-of-care therapy. The chain uses TRBV6-1 and TRBJ1-1; the D gene is possibly TRBD1 (5 bases). The specimen was PBMCs, collected from a glioma patient treated with radiotherapy, temozolomide or both. The sequence derives from a woman aged 40 to 50 with glioma. Some clones in this sample may be carry-over from other donors' samples. The CDR3 coding sequence is TGTGCCAGCAGACCGGGACGTACTGAAGCTTTCTTT. The encoded protein is CASRPGRTEAFF.